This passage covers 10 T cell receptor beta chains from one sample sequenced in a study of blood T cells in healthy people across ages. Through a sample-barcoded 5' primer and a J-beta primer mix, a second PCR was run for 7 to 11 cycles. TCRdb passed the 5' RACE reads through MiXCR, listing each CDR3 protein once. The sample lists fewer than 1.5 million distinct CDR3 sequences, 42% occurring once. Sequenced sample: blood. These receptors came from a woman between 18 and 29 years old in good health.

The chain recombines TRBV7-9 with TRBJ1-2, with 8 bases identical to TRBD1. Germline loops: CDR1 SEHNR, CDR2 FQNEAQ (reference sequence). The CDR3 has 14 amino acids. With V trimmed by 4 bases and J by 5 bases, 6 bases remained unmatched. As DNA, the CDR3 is TGTGCCAGCAGCTCTCAGGGGGCTTCGTATGGCTACACCTTC. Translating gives CASSSQGASYGYTF.

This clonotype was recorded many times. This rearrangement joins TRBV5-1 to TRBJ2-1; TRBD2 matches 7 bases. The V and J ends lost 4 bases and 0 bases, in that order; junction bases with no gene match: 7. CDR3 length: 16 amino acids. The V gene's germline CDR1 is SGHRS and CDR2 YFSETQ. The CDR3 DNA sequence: TGCGCCAGCAGCCACTCTAGCGGCAACTCCTACAATGAGCAGTTCTTC. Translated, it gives CASSHSSGNSYNEQFF.

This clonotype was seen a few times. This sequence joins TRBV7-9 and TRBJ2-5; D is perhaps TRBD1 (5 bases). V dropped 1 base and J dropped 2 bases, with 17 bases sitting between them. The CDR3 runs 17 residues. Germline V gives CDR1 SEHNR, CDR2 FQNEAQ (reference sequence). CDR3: CASSLGILAGWQETQYF. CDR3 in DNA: TGTGCCAGCAGCTTAGGTATCCTGGCAGGGTGGCAAGAGACCCAGTACTTC. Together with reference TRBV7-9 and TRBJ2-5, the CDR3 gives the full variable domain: DTGVSQNPRHKITKRGQNVTFRCDPISEHNRLYWYRQTLGQGPEFLTYFQNEAQLEKSRLLSDRFSAERPKGSFSTLEIQRTEQGDSAMYLCASSLGILAGWQETQYFGPGTRLLVL.

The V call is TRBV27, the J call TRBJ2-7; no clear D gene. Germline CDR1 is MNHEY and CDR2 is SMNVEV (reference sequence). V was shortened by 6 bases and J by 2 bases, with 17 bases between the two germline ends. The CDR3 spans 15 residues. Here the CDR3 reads CASRIGLAEPYEQYF. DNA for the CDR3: TGTGCCAGCAGAATCGGCTTAGCAGAACCCTACGAGCAGTACTTC.

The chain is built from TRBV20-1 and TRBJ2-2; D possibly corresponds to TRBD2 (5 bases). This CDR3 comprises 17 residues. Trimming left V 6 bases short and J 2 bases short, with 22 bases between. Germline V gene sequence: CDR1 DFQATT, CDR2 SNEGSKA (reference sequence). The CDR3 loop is CSAKTKPGFQNTGELFF. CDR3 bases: TGCAGTGCCAAAACAAAACCGGGATTTCAAAACACCGGGGAGCTGTTTTTT.

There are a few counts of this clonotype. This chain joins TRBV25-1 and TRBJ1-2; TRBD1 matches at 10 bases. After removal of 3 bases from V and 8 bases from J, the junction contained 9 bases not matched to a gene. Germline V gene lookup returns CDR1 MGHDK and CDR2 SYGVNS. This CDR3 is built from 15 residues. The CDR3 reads CASSDLAGTGAGYTF. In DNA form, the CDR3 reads TGTGCCAGCAGTGATCTGGCCGGGACAGGGGCCGGCTACACCTTC.

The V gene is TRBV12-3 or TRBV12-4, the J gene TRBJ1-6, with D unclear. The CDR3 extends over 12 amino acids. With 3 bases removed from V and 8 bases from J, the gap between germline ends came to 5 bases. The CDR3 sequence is CASSFVDSPLHF. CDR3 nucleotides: TGTGCCAGCAGTTTTGTCGATTCACCCCTCCACTTT.

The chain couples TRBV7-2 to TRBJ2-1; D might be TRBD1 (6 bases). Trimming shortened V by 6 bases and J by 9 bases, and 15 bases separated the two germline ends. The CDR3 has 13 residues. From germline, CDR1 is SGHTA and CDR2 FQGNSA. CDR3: CASSLYQDSEQFF. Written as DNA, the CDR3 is TGTGCCAGCAGTCTCTATCAGGACAGTGAGCAGTTCTTC.

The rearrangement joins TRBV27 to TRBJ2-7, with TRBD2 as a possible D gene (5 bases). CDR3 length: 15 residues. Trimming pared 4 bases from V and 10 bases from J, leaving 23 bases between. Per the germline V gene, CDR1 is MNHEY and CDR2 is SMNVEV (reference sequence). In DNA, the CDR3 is TGTGCCAGCAGTTCCCTCCCGATCGGGGAATCAGACCAGTACTTC. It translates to CASSSLPIGESDQYF.

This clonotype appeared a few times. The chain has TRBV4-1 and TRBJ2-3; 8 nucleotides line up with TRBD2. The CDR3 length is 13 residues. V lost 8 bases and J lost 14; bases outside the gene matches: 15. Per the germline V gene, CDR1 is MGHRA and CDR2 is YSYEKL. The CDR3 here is CASAGGVPLRTYF. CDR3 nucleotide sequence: TGCGCCAGCGCCGGGGGGGTGCCCCTCCGGACGTATTTT.